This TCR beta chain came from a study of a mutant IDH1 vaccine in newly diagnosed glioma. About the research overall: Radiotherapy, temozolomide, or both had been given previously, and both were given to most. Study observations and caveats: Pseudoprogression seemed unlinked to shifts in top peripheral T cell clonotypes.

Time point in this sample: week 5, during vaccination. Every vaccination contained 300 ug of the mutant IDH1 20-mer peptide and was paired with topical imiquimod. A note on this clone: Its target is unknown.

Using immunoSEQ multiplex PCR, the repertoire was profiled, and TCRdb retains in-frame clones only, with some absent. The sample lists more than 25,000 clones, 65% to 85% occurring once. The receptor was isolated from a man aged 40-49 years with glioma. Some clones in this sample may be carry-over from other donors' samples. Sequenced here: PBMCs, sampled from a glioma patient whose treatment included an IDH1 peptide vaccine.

The CDR3 loop reads CASSLTLRGSEQFF. The CDR3 DNA follows: TGTGCCAGCAGCTTAACGTTAAGGGGGTCTGAGCAGTTCTTC. This chain uses TRBV7-3 with TRBJ2-1; possible D gene TRBD1, 6 bases. Trimming cost V 0 bases and J 9 bases, with 12 bases left between them. Germline V gene data show CDR1 as SGHTA and CDR2 as FQGTGA. The CDR3 runs to 14 residues. Combining the CDR3 with reference TRBV7-3 and TRBJ2-1 gives the whole variable domain GAGVSQTPSNKVTEKGKYVELRCDPISGHTALYWYRQSLGQGPEFLIYFQGTGAADDSGLPNDRFFAVRPEGSVSTLKIQRTERGDSAVYLCASSLTLRGSEQFFGPGTRLTVL.